These T cell receptor beta chains were read from a single sample in a study of cytomegalovirus exposure and HLA in healthy donors. Data came from immunoSEQ multiplex PCR; TCRdb stores just in-frame clones and leaves some out. The sample records roughly 160,000 clones, 79% being singletons. The sequencing input was PBMCs. The receptors come from a man aged 40-55 years in good health and CMV-seronegative. Each CDR3 is given with its conserved first and last residue. The D gene is left open where the match is weak. The listing skips clone size in some rows; elsewhere it reads once, few, many or a size class.

v_gene	d_gene	j_gene	abundance	CDR3nt	CDR3aa
TRBV29-1	TRBD2	TRBJ2-1	-	TGCAGCGTCCTCGCTAGCGGGAGAGAAAGTTACTACAATGAGCAGTTCTTC	CSVLASGRESYYNEQFF
TRBV9	-	TRBJ1-1	-	TGTGCCAGCAGCGTAGCCATGAACACTGAAGCTTTCTTT	CASSVAMNTEAFF
TRBV2	-	TRBJ2-7	-	TGTGCCAGCATAGCGGAGTCCTACTACGAGCAGTACTTC	CASIAESYYEQYF
TRBV9	TRBD1	TRBJ1-5	-	TGTGCCAGCAGCGTAGGGGGGACAGGGGACCAGCCCCAGCATTTT	CASSVGGTGDQPQHF
TRBV29-1	TRBD1	TRBJ1-1	-	TGCAGCGCTGGAACAGGGGGGGACACTGAAGCTTTCTTT	CSAGTGGDTEAFF
TRBV5-6	TRBD1	TRBJ1-2	-	TGTGCCAGCAGCTTGAACAGGGGCTTGGGTGGCTACACCTTC	CASSLNRGLGGYTF
TRBV19	TRBD2	TRBJ2-1	-	TGTGCCAGTAGTAAAGGCGGGGGGTTGGGATACAATGAGCAGTTCTTC	CASSKGGGLGYNEQFF
TRBV25-1	TRBD2	TRBJ2-3	-	TGTGCCAGCAGTCTAGCGGGAGAGAGCGCAGATACGCAGTATTTT	CASSLAGESADTQYF
TRBV5-4	-	TRBJ1-1	-	TGTGCCAGCAGCTTGGAGGGACTGTCAGCTTTCTTT	CASSLEGLSAFF
TRBV7-2	TRBD2	TRBJ2-2	-	TGTGCCAGCAGCTTAGTATCGACTAGCGGGAGAGGGGAGCTGTTTTTT	CASSLVSTSGRGELFF
TRBV6-6	-	TRBJ1-3	few	TGTGCCAGCACCCCGGGGACTGGAAACACCATATATTTT	CASTPGTGNTIYF
TRBV18	-	TRBJ1-1	-	TGTGCCAGCTCACCGGGCAGGGGAAGGACTGAAGCTTTCTTT	CASSPGRGRTEAFF
TRBV23-1	-	TRBJ2-7	-	TGCGCCAGTCGGGCTAGGCGGCGGGCGACCTACGAGCAGTACTTC	CASRARRRATYEQYF
TRBV5-6	-	TRBJ1-4	-	TGTGCCAGCAGCTTTAGATCCAGGATGGCCGAAAAACTGTTTTTT	CASSFRSRMAEKLFF
TRBV6-5	-	TRBJ1-5	-	TGTGCCAGCAGTTTGGGCGGGCGGTGGCCCCAGCATTTT	CASSLGGRWPQHF
TRBV28	-	TRBJ1-6	-	-	CASSTSVQSSPLHF
TRBV5-8	-	TRBJ1-2	once	TGTGCCAGCAGCTTGAGCGGGGGGACCAACTATGGCTACACCTTC	CASSLSGGTNYGYTF
TRBV28	-	TRBJ2-1	-	TGTGCCAGCAGCCCTCTTAGTAACAATGAGCAGTTCTTC	CASSPLSNNEQFF
TRBV7-2	-	TRBJ2-7	-	TGTGCCAGCAGCTTAGTACAAAGGAGCCAGGGGGAGCAGTACTTC	CASSLVQRSQGEQYF
TRBV5-5	-	TRBJ1-1	many	TGTGCCAGCAGCTTTTCTGGTGGAGCGAACACTGAAGCTTTCTTT	CASSFSGGANTEAFF
TRBV28	TRBD2	TRBJ2-1	-	TGTGCCAGCAGGCTTTCTAGCGGGACATACAATGAGCAGTTCTTC	CASRLSSGTYNEQFF
TRBV25-1	-	TRBJ2-5	once	TGTGCCAGCAGGAACAGGGCCGGGGAGACCCAGTACTTC	CASRNRAGETQYF
TRBV10-2	TRBD2	TRBJ2-7	-	TGCGCCAGCAGTGGGGCGGGAGGGCTTTCCTACGAGCAGTACTTC	CASSGAGGLSYEQYF
TRBV19	TRBD1	TRBJ1-3	-	TGTGCCAGTAGCTATTCACGAACAGGGGCACCTGGAAACACCATATATTTT	CASSYSRTGAPGNTIYF
TRBV27	-	TRBJ1-1	-	TGTGCCAGCAGTTTTCCGGGACATGGCCGAATGGCTTTCTTT	CASSFPGHGRMAFF
TRBV29-1	-	TRBJ2-5	-	TGCAGCGTTGTGAGTACAGGATCCCAAGAGACCCAGTACTTC	CSVVSTGSQETQYF
TRBV18	TRBD2	TRBJ2-5	few	TGTGCCAGCTCACCGATACGCGGGAGTTCGGAGACCCAGTACTTC	CASSPIRGSSETQYF
TRBV2	-	TRBJ2-5	-	TGTGCCAGCAGTGGGCTCAGACAAGAGACCCAGTACTTC	CASSGLRQETQYF
TRBV5-1	TRBD1	TRBJ1-4	-	TGCGCCAGCAAACGGACAGGGGCAGGAAAACTGTTTTTT	CASKRTGAGKLFF
TRBV5-5	TRBD1	TRBJ2-5	-	TGTGCCAGCAGCCGAGACAGGGGATTTGCCCTCGGCCTTCTAAAGACCCAGTACTTC	CASSRDRGFALGLLKTQYF
TRBV6-6	-	TRBJ1-2	few	TGTGCCACCTGGACGGGATCCAACTATGGCTACACCTTC	CATWTGSNYGYTF
TRBV15	-	TRBJ2-5	few	TGTGCCACCAGCAATTGGGCGTCAGGGCCGGCGACCCAGTACTTC	CATSNWASGPATQYF
TRBV6-4	-	TRBJ2-1	-	TGTGCCAGCAGTGCCATGCTAGCGTCCGATGAGCAGTTCTTC	CASSAMLASDEQFF
TRBV5-4	-	TRBJ2-3	-	TGTGCCAGCAGCTTGAGACAAGGTGCAGATACGCAGTATTTT	CASSLRQGADTQYF
TRBV7-2	-	TRBJ2-2	-	TGTGCCAGCAGCTTTTATAGCTCATCCACCGGGGAGCTGTTTTTT	CASSFYSSSTGELFF
TRBV5-1	TRBD1	TRBJ2-5	-	TGCGCCAGCAGGGGAGGGACAGGGCAGGAGACCCAGTACTTC	CASRGGTGQETQYF
TRBV11-3	TRBD1	TRBJ2-1	-	TGTGCCAGCAGCAGGACAGGCAATGAGCAGTTCTTC	CASSRTGNEQFF
TRBV7-8	-	TRBJ2-7	-	TGTGCCAGCAGCTTAGCGCACAGCTCCTACGAGCAGTACTTC	CASSLAHSSYEQYF
TRBV5-1	TRBD2	TRBJ2-1	-	TGCGCCAGCAGCCTGGAGGGCGGCGGGGGGGAGCAGTTCTTC	CASSLEGGGGEQFF
TRBV4-3	-	TRBJ2-5	few	TGCGCCAGCAGCCAAGGGCAGGGGGGCGAGACCCAGTACTTC	CASSQGQGGETQYF
TRBV6-5	-	TRBJ2-1	-	TGTGCCAGCAGTTACAATCGTCAGTTATACAATGAGCAGTTCTTC	CASSYNRQLYNEQFF
TRBV10-3	TRBD2	TRBJ2-1	-	TGTGCCATCAGCGAGGCGGGACTAGCGGGGAGGGAGCAGTTCTTC	CAISEAGLAGREQFF
TRBV4-2	-	TRBJ1-5	-	TGTGCCAGCAGCCAAGATCCCTACAATCAGCCCCAGCATTTT	CASSQDPYNQPQHF
TRBV7-8	TRBD2	TRBJ2-1	-	TGTGCCAGCAGCCCCAGGACTAGCGGGAGCAATGAGCAGTTCTTC	CASSPRTSGSNEQFF
TRBV4-1	TRBD1	TRBJ1-1	-	TGCGCCAGCAGCCAAGATCTACAGGGGATCCGTGAAGCTTTCTTT	CASSQDLQGIREAFF
TRBV27	TRBD2	TRBJ2-7	-	TGTGCCAGCAGCCCGGGACTAGCTGCTTACGAGCAGTACTTC	CASSPGLAAYEQYF
TRBV28	-	TRBJ2-7	-	TGTGCCACCGGGGGTGTTGGGGGCTCCTACGAGCAGTACTTC	CATGGVGGSYEQYF
TRBV7-9	TRBD1	TRBJ2-7	-	TGTGCCAGCAGCAGCCGGGACAGGGACTACGAGCAGTACTTC	CASSSRDRDYEQYF
TRBV4-3	TRBD2	TRBJ2-7	-	TGCGCCAGCAGCCTCGAAGCGGGAGGACGCTACGAGCAGTACTTC	CASSLEAGGRYEQYF
TRBV27	-	TRBJ2-1	-	TGTGCCAGCAGTCTGAGATTAAGCTCCTACAATGAGCAGTTCTTC	CASSLRLSSYNEQFF
TRBV30	-	TRBJ2-3	-	TGTGCCTGGAGTAGAGCAGGAGATACGCAGTATTTT	CAWSRAGDTQYF
TRBV11-1	TRBD2	TRBJ2-6	-	TGTGCCAGCAGCTTATCGGGGGACTACTCTGGGGCCAACGTCCTGACTTTC	CASSLSGDYSGANVLTF
TRBV28	TRBD1	TRBJ2-1	-	TGTGCCAGCAGAAGCGGACAGGTCAGCTCCTACAATGAGCAGTTCTTC	CASRSGQVSSYNEQFF
TRBV6-5	-	TRBJ2-1	-	TGTGCCAGCAGCCCCCGGACTATTAATGAGCAGTTCTTC	CASSPRTINEQFF
TRBV27	TRBD2	TRBJ2-5	-	TGTGCCAGCAGTCCCCGGACTAGCGGGAGCGGAGAGACCCAGTACTTC	CASSPRTSGSGETQYF
TRBV13	-	TRBJ2-3	-	TGTGCCAGCAGCTTAGGCCCAGGGGAGACTACGCAGTATTTT	CASSLGPGETTQYF
TRBV29-1	-	TRBJ2-1	-	TGCAGCGTCACCTTACCGGGTCTACACAATGAGCAGTTCTTC	CSVTLPGLHNEQFF
TRBV5-6	TRBD1	TRBJ2-7	-	TGTGCCAGCAGCACATGGACAGGGGCGGAATGGTACGAGCAGTACTTC	CASSTWTGAEWYEQYF
TRBV6-6	-	TRBJ2-1	-	TGTGCCAGCAGTTACGATAGGGGGAATGAGCAGTTCTTC	CASSYDRGNEQFF
TRBV11-1	-	TRBJ2-7	-	TGTGCCAGCAGCTTCCTCCAGCGTACCTACGAGCAGTACTTC	CASSFLQRTYEQYF